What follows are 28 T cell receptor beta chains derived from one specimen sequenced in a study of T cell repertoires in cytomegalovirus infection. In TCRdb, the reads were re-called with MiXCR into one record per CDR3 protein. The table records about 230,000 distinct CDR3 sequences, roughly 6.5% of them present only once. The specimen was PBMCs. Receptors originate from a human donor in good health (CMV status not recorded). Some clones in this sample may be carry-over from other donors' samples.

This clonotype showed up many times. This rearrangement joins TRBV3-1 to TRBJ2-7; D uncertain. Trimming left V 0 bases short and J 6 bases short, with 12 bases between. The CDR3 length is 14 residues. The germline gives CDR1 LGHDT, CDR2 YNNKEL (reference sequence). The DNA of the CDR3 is TGTGCCAGCAGCCAAGATTGGAACAGAGGCGAGCAGTACTTC. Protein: CASSQDWNRGEQYF.

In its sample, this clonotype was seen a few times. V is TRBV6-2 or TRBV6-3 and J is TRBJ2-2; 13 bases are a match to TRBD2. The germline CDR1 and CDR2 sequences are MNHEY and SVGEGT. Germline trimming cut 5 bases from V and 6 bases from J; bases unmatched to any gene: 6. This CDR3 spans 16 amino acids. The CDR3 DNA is TGTGCCAGCAGTCCCTCCACTAGCGGGGGGGCCGGGGAGCTGTTTTTT. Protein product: CASSPSTSGGAGELFF.

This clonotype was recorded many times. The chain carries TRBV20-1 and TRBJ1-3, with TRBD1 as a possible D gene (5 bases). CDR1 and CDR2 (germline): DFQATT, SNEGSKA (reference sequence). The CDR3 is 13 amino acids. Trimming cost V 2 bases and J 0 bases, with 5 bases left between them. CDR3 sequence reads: CSARQGSGNTIYF. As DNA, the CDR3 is TGCAGTGCTAGACAGGGCTCTGGAAACACCATATATTTT.

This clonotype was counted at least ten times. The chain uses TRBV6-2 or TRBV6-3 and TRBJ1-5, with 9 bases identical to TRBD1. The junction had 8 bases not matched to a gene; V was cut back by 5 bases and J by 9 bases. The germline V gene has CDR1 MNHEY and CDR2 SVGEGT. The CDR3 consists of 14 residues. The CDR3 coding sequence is TGTGCCAGCAGTCCCACAGGGGGCAGGTCGCCCCAGCATTTT. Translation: CASSPTGGRSPQHF.

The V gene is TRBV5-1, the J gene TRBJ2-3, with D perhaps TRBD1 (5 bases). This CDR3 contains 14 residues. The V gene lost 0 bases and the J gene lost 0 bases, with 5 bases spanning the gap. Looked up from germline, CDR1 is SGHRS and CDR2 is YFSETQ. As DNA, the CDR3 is TGCGCCAGCAGCTTGGGACAGAGCACAGATACGCAGTATTTT. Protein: CASSLGQSTDTQYF.

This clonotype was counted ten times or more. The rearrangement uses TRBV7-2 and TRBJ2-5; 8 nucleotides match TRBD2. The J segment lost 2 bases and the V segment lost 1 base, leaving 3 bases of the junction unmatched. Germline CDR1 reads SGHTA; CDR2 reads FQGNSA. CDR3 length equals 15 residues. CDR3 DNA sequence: TGTGCCAGCAGCTTAGATAGCGGGAAACAAGAGACCCAGTACTTC. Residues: CASSLDSGKQETQYF.

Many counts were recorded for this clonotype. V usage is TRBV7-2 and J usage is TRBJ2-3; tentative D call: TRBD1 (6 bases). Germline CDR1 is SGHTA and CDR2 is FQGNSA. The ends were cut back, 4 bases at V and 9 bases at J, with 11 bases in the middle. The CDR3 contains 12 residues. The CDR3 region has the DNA TGTGCCAGCAGCTCACAGGGAAGCACGCAGTATTTT. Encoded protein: CASSSQGSTQYF.

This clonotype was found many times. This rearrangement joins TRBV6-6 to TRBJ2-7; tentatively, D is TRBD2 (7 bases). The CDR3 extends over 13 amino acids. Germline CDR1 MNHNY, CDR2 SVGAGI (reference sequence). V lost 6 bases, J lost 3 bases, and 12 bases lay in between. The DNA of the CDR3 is TGTGCCAGCAGAGGGGGAGGGGGCTACGAGCAGTACTTC. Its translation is CASRGGGGYEQYF.

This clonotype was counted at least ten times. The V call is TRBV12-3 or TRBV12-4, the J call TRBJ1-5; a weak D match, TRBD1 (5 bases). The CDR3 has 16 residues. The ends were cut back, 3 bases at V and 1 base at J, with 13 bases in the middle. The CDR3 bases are TGTGCCAGCAGTTTTGGGGGGAGGGCGAGCAATCAGCCCCAGCATTTT. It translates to CASSFGGRASNQPQHF.

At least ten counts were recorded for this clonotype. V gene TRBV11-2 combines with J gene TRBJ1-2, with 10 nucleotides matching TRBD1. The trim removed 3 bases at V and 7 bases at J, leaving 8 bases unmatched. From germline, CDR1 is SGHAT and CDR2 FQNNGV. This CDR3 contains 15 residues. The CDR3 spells CASSFAGTGDAGYTF. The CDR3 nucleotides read TGTGCCAGCAGCTTTGCCGGGACAGGGGATGCTGGCTACACCTTC.

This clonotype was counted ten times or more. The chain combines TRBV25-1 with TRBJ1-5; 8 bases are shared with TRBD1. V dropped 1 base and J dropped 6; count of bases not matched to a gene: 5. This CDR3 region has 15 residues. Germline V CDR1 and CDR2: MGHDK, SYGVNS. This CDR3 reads CASSESGGLRQPQHF. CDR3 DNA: TGTGCCAGCAGTGAATCAGGGGGCCTCCGTCAGCCCCAGCATTTT.

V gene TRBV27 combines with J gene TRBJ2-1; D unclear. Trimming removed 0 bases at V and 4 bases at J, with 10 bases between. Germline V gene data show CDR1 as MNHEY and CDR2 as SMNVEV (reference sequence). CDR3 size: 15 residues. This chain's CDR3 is CASSLSTVIYNEQFF. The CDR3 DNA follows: TGTGCCAGCAGTTTATCTACAGTTATTTACAATGAGCAGTTCTTC.

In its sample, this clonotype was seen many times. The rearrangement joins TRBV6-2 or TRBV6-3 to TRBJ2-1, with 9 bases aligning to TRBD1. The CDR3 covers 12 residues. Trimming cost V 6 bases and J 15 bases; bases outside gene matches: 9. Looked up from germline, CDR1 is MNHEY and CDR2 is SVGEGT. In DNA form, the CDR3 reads TGTGCCAGCAGCCTGGCCGGGACAGGGTTGTTCTTC. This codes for CASSLAGTGLFF.

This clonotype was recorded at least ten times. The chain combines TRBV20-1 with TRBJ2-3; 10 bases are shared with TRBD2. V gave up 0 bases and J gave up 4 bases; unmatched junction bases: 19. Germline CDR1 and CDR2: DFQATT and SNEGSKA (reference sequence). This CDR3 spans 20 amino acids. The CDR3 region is CSARDLAAGGPVPRADTQYF. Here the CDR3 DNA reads TGCAGTGCTAGAGATCTCGCAGCGGGGGGGCCTGTTCCCCGGGCAGATACGCAGTATTTT.

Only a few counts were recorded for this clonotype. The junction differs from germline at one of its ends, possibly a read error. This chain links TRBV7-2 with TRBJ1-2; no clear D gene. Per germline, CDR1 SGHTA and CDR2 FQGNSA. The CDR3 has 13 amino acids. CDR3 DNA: TGTGCCAGCACCTTAAAGGGAGTAGGTGGCTACACCTTC. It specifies CASTLKGVGGYTF.

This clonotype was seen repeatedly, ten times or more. CDR3 in amino acids: CASSASGLNTEAFF. In nucleotides, the CDR3 is TGTGCCAGCTCAGCCTCGGGGTTGAACACTGAAGCTTTCTTT. V is TRBV18 and J is TRBJ1-1; D gene ambiguous. Trimming took off 5 bases at V and 0 bases at J, with 10 bases between the two ends. The CDR3 is 14 residues long. Germline-derived CDR1 and CDR2 are KGHSH and LQKENI. Based on the CDR3 plus reference TRBV18 and TRBJ1-1, the full variable domain is NAGVMQNPRHLVRRRGQEARLRCSPMKGHSHVYWYRQLPEEGLKFMVYLQKENIIDESGMPKERFSAEFPKEGPSILRIQQVVRGDSAAYFCASSASGLNTEAFFGQGTRLTVV.

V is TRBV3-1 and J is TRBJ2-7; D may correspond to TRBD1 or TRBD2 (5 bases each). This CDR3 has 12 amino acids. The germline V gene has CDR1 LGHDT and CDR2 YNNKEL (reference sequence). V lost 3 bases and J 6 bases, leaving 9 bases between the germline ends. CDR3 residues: CASSHEGLEQYF. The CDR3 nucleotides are TGTGCCAGCAGCCACGAGGGGCTCGAGCAGTACTTC.

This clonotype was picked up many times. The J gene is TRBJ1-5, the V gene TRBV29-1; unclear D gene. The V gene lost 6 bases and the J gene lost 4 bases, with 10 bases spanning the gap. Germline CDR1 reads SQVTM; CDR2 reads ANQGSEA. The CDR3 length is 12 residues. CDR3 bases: TGCAGCGTGGAGACGGGGAATCAGCCCCAGCATTTT. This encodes CSVETGNQPQHF. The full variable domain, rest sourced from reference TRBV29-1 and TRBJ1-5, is SAVISQKPSRDICQRGTSLTIQCQVDSQVTMMFWYRQQPGQSLTLIATANQGSEATYESGFVIDKFPISRPNLTFSTLTVSNMSPEDSSIYLCSVETGNQPQHFGDGTRLSIL.

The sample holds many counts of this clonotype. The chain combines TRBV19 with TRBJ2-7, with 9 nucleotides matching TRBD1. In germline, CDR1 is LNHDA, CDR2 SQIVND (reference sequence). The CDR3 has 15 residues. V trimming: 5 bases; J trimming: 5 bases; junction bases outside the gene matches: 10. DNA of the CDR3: TGTGCCAGTAGTCCCCCCGGGACAGGGAACCACGAGCAGTACTTC. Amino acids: CASSPPGTGNHEQYF.

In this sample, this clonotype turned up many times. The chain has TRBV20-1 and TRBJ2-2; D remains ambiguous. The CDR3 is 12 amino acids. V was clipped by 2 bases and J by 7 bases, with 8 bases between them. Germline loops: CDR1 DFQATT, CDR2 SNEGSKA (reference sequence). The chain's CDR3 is CSARTGYGELFF. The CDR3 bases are TGCAGTGCTAGAACGGGTTACGGGGAGCTGTTTTTT.

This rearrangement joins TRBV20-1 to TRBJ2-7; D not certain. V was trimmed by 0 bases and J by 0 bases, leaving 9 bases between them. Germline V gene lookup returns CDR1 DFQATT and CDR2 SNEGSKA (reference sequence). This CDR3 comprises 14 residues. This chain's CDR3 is CSARDRRGSYEQYF. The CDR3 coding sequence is TGCAGTGCTAGAGATCGTCGCGGCTCCTACGAGCAGTACTTC.

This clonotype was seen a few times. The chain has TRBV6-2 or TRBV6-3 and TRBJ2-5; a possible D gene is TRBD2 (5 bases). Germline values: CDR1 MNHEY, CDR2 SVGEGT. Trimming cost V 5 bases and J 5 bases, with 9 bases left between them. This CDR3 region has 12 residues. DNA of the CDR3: TGTGCCAGCAGTCCCTGGAGGGAGACCCAGTACTTC. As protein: CASSPWRETQYF.

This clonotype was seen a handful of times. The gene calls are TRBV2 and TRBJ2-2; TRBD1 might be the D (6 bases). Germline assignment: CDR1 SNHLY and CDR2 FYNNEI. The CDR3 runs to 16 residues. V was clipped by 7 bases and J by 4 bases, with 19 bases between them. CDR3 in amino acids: CASNSGQGIPTGELFF. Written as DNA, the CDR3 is TGTGCCAGCAACTCGGGCCAGGGGATTCCCACCGGGGAGCTGTTTTTT.

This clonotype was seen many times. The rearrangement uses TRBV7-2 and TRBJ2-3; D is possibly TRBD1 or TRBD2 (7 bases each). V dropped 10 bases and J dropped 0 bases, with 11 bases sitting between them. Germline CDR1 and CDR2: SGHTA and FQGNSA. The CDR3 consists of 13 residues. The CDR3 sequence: CATRGGSTDTQYF. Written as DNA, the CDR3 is TGTGCCACCAGGGGGGGGAGCACAGATACGCAGTATTTT.

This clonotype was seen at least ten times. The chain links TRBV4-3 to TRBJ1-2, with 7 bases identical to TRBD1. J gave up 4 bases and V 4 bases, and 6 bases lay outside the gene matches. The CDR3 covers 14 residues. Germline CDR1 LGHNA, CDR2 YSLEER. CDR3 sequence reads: CASSRSGQIYGYTF. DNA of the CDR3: TGCGCCAGCAGCCGGTCGGGACAGATCTATGGCTACACCTTC.

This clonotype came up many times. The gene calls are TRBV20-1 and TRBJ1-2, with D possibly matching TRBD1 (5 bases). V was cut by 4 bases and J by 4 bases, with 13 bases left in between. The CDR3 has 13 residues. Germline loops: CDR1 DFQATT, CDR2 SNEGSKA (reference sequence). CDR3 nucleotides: TGCAGTGCTATTGGGGGGGGACGCTATGGCTACACCTTC. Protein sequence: CSAIGGGRYGYTF.

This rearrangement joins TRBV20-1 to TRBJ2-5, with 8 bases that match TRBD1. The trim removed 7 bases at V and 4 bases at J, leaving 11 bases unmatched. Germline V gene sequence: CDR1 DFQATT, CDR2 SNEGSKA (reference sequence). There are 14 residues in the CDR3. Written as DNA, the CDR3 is TGCAGTGTACCCCCTCGAACAGGGGGAGAGACCCAGTACTTC. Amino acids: CSVPPRTGGETQYF.

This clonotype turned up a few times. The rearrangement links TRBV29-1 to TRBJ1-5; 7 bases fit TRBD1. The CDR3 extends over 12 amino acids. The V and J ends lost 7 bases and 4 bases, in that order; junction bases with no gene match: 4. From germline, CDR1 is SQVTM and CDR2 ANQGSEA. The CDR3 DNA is TGCAGCGGCGCGGACAGGAATCAGCCCCAGCATTTT. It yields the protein CSGADRNQPQHF.